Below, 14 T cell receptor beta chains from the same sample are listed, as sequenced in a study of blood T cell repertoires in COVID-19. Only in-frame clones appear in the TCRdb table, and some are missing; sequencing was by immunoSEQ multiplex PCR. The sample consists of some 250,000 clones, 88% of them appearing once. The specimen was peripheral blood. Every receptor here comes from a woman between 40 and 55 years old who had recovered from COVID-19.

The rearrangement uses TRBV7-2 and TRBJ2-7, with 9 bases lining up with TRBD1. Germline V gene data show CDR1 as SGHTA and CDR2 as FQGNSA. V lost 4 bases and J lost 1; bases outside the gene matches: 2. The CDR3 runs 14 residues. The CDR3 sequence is CASSSGTGSYEQYF. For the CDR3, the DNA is TGTGCCAGCAGCTCCGGGACAGGGTCCTACGAGCAGTACTTC.

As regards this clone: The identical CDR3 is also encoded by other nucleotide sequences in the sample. The CDR3 here is CAWSGGNQPQHF. In DNA form, the CDR3 reads TGTGCCTGGAGCGGGGGGAATCAGCCCCAGCATTTT. The J gene is TRBJ1-5, the V gene TRBV30; TRBD1 is a possible D gene (5 bases). Germline CDR1 reads GTSNPN; CDR2 reads SVGIG (reference sequence). V was clipped by 3 bases and J by 4 bases, with 7 bases between them. This CDR3 has 12 amino acids.

The DNA of the CDR3 is TGTGCCAGCAGCTTAAGGCCTAGCGGGAGGGCCGTGGGTGAGCAGTTCTTC. It yields the protein CASSLRPSGRAVGEQFF. The V call is TRBV7-3, the J call TRBJ2-1, with TRBD2 matching over 12 bases. With V trimmed by 1 base and J by 9 bases, 10 bases remained unmatched. CDR3 length: 17 amino acids. Germline CDR1 reads SGHTA; CDR2 reads FQGTGA. Full variable domain (remainder filled in from reference TRBV7-3 and TRBJ2-1): GAGVSQTPSNKVTEKGKYVELRCDPISGHTALYWYRQSLGQGPEFLIYFQGTGAADDSGLPNDRFFAVRPEGSVSTLKIQRTERGDSAVYLCASSLRPSGRAVGEQFFGPGTRLTVL.

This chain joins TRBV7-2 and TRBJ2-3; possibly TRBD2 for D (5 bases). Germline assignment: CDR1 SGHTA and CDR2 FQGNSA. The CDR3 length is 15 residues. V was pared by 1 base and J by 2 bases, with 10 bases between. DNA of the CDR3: TGTGCCAGCAGCTTAGGGGAGAGCCTCACAGATACGCAGTATTTT. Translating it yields CASSLGESLTDTQYF.

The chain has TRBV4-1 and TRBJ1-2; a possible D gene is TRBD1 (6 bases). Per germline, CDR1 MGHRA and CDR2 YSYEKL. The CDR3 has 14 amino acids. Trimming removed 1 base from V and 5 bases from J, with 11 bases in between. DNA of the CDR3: TGCGCCAGCAGCCAAGGAGGGGGAGGGTATGGCTACACCTTC. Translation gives CASSQGGGGYGYTF.

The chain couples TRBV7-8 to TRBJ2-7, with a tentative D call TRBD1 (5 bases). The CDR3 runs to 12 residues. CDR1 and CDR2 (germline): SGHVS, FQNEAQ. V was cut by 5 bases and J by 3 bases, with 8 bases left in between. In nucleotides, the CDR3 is TGTGCCAGCAGCCTACAGGACTACGAGCAGTACTTC. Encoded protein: CASSLQDYEQYF.

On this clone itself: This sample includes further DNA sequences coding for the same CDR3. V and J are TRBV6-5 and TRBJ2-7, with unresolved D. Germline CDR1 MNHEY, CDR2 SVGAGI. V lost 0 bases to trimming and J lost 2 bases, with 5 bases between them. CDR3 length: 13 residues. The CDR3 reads CASSYSRAYEQYF. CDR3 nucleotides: TGTGCCAGCAGTTACTCCCGGGCCTACGAGCAGTACTTC.

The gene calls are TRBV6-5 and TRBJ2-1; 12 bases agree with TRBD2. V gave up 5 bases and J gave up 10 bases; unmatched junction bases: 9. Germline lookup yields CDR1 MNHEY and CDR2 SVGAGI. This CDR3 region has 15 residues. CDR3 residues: CASSPGLAGRVEQFF. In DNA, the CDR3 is TGTGCCAGCAGTCCCGGACTAGCGGGGAGGGTGGAGCAGTTCTTC.

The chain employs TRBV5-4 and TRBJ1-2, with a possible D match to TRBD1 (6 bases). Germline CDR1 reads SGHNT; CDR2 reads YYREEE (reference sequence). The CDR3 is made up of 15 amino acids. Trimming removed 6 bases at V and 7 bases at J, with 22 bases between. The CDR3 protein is CASTWLGAGAGGYTF. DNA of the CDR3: TGTGCCAGCACCTGGCTCGGGGCGGGGGCAGGTGGCTACACCTTC.

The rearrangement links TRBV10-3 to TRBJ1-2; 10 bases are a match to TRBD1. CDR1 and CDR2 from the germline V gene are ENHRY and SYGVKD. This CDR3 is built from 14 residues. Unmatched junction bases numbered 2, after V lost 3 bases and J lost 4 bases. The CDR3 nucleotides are TGTGCCATCAGTGACGGACAGGGGGTCTATGGCTACACCTTC. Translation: CAISDGQGVYGYTF.

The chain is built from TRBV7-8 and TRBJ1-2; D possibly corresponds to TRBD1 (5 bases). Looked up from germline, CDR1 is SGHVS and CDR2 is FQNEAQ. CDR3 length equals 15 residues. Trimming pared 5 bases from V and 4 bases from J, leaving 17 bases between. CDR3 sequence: CASSPRLLQGYGYTF. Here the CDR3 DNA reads TGTGCCAGCAGCCCCCGACTCCTCCAGGGCTATGGCTACACCTTC. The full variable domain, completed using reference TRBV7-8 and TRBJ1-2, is GAGVSQSPRYKVAKRGQDVALRCDPISGHVSLFWYQQALGQGPEFLTYFQNEAQLDKSGLPSDRFFAERPEGSVSTLKIQRTQQEDSAVYLCASSPRLLQGYGYTFGSGTRLTVV.

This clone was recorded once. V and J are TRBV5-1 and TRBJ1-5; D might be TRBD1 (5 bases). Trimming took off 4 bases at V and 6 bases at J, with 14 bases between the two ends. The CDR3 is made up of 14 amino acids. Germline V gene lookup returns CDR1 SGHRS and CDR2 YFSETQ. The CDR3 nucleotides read TGCGCCAGCAGCAACGGGGGGGTAGGTCAGCCCCAGCATTTT. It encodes CASSNGGVGQPQHF.

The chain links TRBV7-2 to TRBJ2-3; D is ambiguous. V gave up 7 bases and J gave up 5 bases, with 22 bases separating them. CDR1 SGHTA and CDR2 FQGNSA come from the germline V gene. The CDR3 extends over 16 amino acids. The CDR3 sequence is CASINHPEARGDTQYF. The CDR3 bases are TGTGCCAGCATCAATCACCCCGAGGCCCGTGGAGATACGCAGTATTTT.

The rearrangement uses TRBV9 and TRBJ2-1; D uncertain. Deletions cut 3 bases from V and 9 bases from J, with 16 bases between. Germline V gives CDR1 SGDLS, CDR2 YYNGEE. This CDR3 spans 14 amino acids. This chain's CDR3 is CASSAVAPPGEQFF. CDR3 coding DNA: TGTGCCAGCAGCGCGGTGGCTCCCCCGGGTGAGCAGTTCTTC.